The next 21 T cell receptor beta chains were all read from a single sample in a study of shared clonotypes between healthy human individuals. The naive CD8 subset, CD45RO-negative cells positively selected for CCR7, excluded terminally differentiated effector memory CD45RA+ cells. Sequenced by immunoSEQ multiplex PCR; TCRdb stores in-frame clones only, minus some. The sample has some 600,000 clones; 90% to 97% are singletons. The sequenced sample consisted of naive CD8+ T cells sorted from blood. Receptors were obtained from a woman in her twenties or thirties in good health.

The chain uses TRBV9 and TRBJ2-3, with TRBD2 as a possible D gene (6 bases). The germline V and J ends were trimmed by 1 base and 1 base, with 13 bases remaining between them. Germline-derived CDR1 and CDR2 are SGDLS and YYNGEE. CDR3 length: 16 residues. For the CDR3, the DNA is TGTGCCAGCAGCGTAACGGAGGGGCCCCGCACAGATACGCAGTATTTT. Amino acids: CASSVTEGPRTDTQYF.

The chain is built from TRBV6-1 and TRBJ2-7; D gene unclear. This CDR3 has 11 amino acids. CDR1 MNHNS and CDR2 SASEGT come from the germline V gene. V lost 11 bases and J 4 bases, leaving 12 bases between the germline ends. CDR3 nucleotide sequence: TGTGCCTGCCTCAGTGCGTACGAGCAGTACTTC. The encoded protein is CACLSAYEQYF.

The chain has TRBV4-3 and TRBJ1-1; D call uncertain. The V gene lost 4 bases and the J gene lost 1 base, with 7 bases spanning the gap. The CDR3 contains 13 residues. Germline V gene sequence: CDR1 LGHNA, CDR2 YSLEER. The DNA of the CDR3 is TGCGCCAGCAGCCCCCAATGGAACACTGAAGCTTTCTTT. Protein: CASSPQWNTEAFF.

The chain uses TRBV7-9 and TRBJ2-3, with unresolved D. This CDR3 spans 14 amino acids. Trimming left V 5 bases short and J 0 bases short, with 9 bases between. CDR1 is SEHNR and CDR2 is FQNEAQ in the germline V gene (reference sequence). The CDR3 reads CASSPTVSTDTQYF. The DNA for the CDR3 is TGTGCCAGCAGCCCCACCGTTAGCACAGATACGCAGTATTTT.

The gene calls are TRBV7-6 and TRBJ2-1; the D gene is possibly TRBD2 (5 bases). CDR1 and CDR2 from the germline V gene are SGHVS and FNYEAQ. This CDR3 contains 15 residues. The ends were cut back, 4 bases at V and 8 bases at J, with 18 bases in the middle. The CDR3 DNA reads as TGTGCCAGCAGCTCGCCGCCTGACTACGGCGATGAGCAGTTCTTC. As protein: CASSSPPDYGDEQFF. Full variable domain (missing parts from reference TRBV7-6 and TRBJ2-1): GAGVSQSPRYKVTKRGQDVALRCDPISGHVSLYWYRQALGQGPEFLTYFNYEAQQDKSGLPNDRFSAERPEGSISTLTIQRTEQRDSAMYRCASSSPPDYGDEQFFGPGTRLTVL.

The chain links TRBV10-2 to TRBJ2-5; D is possibly TRBD2 (6 bases). Between the trimmed V and J ends, which lost 3 bases and 0 bases, there was a span of 11 bases. CDR1 is WSHSY and CDR2 is SAAADI in the germline V gene. The CDR3 is 15 residues long. The CDR3 protein is CASSDGGTYQETQYF. Written as DNA, the CDR3 is TGCGCCAGCAGTGACGGCGGGACGTACCAAGAGACCCAGTACTTC.

The rearrangement joins TRBV11-3 to TRBJ2-1; 10 bases map to TRBD2. The V gene's germline CDR1 is SGHNT and CDR2 YENEEA. CDR3 length: 14 amino acids. Trimming at V came to 5 bases and at J to 3 bases, leaving 1 base not matched to a gene. The CDR3 bases are TGTGCCAGCAGCCCTAGCGGGGGCTACAATGAGCAGTTCTTC. Its translation: CASSPSGGYNEQFF.

The chain combines TRBV10-1 with TRBJ1-5, with a weak D call TRBD1 (6 bases). V lost 2 bases to trimming and J lost 0 bases, with 14 bases between them. The V gene's germline CDR1 is WNHNN and CDR2 SYGVQD (reference sequence). The CDR3 is 17 amino acids. The CDR3 sequence is CASSERQGPYSNQPQHF. CDR3 nucleotide sequence: TGCGCCAGCAGTGAGAGGCAGGGGCCTTATAGCAATCAGCCCCAGCATTTT.

The J gene is TRBJ2-1, the V gene TRBV27; TRBD2 agrees at 7 bases. CDR1 is MNHEY and CDR2 is SMNVEV in the germline V gene (reference sequence). V shed 4 bases, J shed 5 bases, and the junction held 14 bases outside the gene matches. This CDR3 contains 17 residues. CDR3: CASSSGGPPTTNNEQFF. The CDR3 DNA sequence: TGTGCCAGCAGTTCGGGGGGACCACCAACAACGAACAATGAGCAGTTCTTC.

The chain joins TRBV29-1 to TRBJ2-1, with D possibly matching TRBD1 (6 bases). V was shortened by 6 bases and J by 1 base, with 22 bases between the two germline ends. Per germline, CDR1 SQVTM and CDR2 ANQGSEA. The CDR3 is 17 residues long. The CDR3 region has the DNA TGCAGCGTCCTGGGGTGGGGATTAGGGGGTTCCTACAATGAGCAGTTCTTC. Its protein product is CSVLGWGLGGSYNEQFF.

About this clone: In the same sample, other DNA sequences code for this CDR3. The V gene is TRBV7-9, the J gene TRBJ1-5; D is unclear. The CDR3 totals 12 residues. The V end lost 5 bases, the J end lost 4 bases, and 6 bases lay between the germline ends. Germline V gives CDR1 SEHNR, CDR2 FQNEAQ (reference sequence). CDR3 sequence reads: CASSPGNQPQHF. DNA of the CDR3: TGTGCCAGCAGCCCGGGGAATCAGCCCCAGCATTTT.

The chain employs TRBV25-1 and TRBJ2-7; no definite D call. This CDR3 comprises 15 residues. The germline V gene has CDR1 MGHDK and CDR2 SYGVNS. V was pared by 1 base and J by 5 bases, with 15 bases between. The CDR3 is CASSESETWVHEQYF. CDR3 DNA: TGTGCCAGCAGTGAATCTGAGACATGGGTCCACGAGCAGTACTTC.

The CDR3 sequence is CASSGRSGTSSYEQYF. The CDR3 DNA sequence: TGTGCCAGCAGCGGGAGGTCAGGGACCTCCTCCTACGAGCAGTACTTC. The rearrangement links TRBV7-8 to TRBJ2-7; D is perhaps TRBD2 (6 bases). Trimming took off 5 bases at V and 0 bases at J, with 17 bases between the two ends. This CDR3 spans 16 amino acids. Germline CDR1 is SGHVS and CDR2 is FQNEAQ.

V gene TRBV28 combines with J gene TRBJ2-7, with 8 bases fitting TRBD2. The CDR3 runs to 14 residues. Looked up from germline, CDR1 is MDHEN and CDR2 is SYDVKM. The junction had 0 bases not matched to a gene; V was cut back by 2 bases and J by 0 bases. CDR3 in amino acids: CASSLGTSSYEQYF. CDR3 coding DNA: TGTGCCAGCAGTTTAGGGACTAGCTCCTACGAGCAGTACTTC.

The CDR3 coding sequence is TGTGCCAGCAGCTTATGGGGCGGGAGAACATACAATGAGCAGTTCTTC. Its translation: CASSLWGGRTYNEQFF. V gene TRBV7-6 combines with J gene TRBJ2-1, with 7 bases identical to TRBD2. Germline trimming cut 2 bases from V and 4 bases from J; bases unmatched to any gene: 8. From germline, CDR1 is SGHVS and CDR2 FNYEAQ. The CDR3 is 16 residues long.

J is TRBJ2-5 and V is TRBV7-9; no clear D. The CDR3 loop spans 12 amino acids. Trimming removed 5 bases at V and 4 bases at J, with 8 bases between. The germline V gene has CDR1 SEHNR and CDR2 FQNEAQ (reference sequence). As DNA, the CDR3 is TGTGCCAGCAGCCCCTTCGGAGAGACCCAGTACTTC. Protein product: CASSPFGETQYF.

The chain joins TRBV2 to TRBJ1-5; possibly TRBD1 for D (6 bases). The CDR3 runs 13 residues. Looked up from germline, CDR1 is SNHLY and CDR2 is FYNNEI. V lost 0 bases to trimming and J lost 6 bases, with 6 bases between them. As DNA, the CDR3 is TGTGCCAGCAGTGAAGCGGGGGCTCAGCCCCAGCATTTT. Translating it yields CASSEAGAQPQHF. The complete variable domain, with remaining parts taken from reference TRBV2 and TRBJ1-5, reads EPEVTQTPSHQVTQMGQEVILRCVPISNHLYFYWYRQILGQKVEFLVSFYNNEISEKSEIFDDQFSVERPDGSNFTLKIRSTKLEDSAMYFCASSEAGAQPQHFGDGTRLSIL.

This CDR3 is CASSYSDSGPYNEQFF. In nucleotides, the CDR3 is TGTGCCAGCAGTTATTCCGACTCGGGGCCCTACAATGAGCAGTTCTTC. This chain joins TRBV6-5 and TRBJ2-1; D tentatively reads TRBD1 or TRBD2 (5 bases each). Germline assignment: CDR1 MNHEY and CDR2 SVGAGI. V lost 3 bases and J lost 2, with 14 bases in between. The CDR3 spans 16 residues.

The V and J genes are TRBV10-2 and TRBJ2-7; TRBD1 aligns across 10 bases. The CDR3 runs to 13 residues. CDR1 and CDR2 from the germline V gene are WSHSY and SAAADI. After removal of 3 bases from V and 6 bases from J, the junction contained 2 bases not matched to a gene. CDR3 coding DNA: TGCGCCAGCAGTGACTGGGACAGGGGCGAGCAGTACTTC. Translation: CASSDWDRGEQYF.

CDR3 region: CASSSIGTPNTEAFF. As DNA, the CDR3 is TGTGCCAGCAGCAGCATTGGGACACCGAACACTGAAGCTTTCTTT. The chain links TRBV21-1 to TRBJ1-1; the table's D call TRBD1 went unverified against the DNA. TRBV21-1 is an annotated pseudogene. This CDR3 is built from 15 residues.

Details on this clone: Other DNA sequences in the sample encode the same CDR3. This chain connects TRBV5-6 to TRBJ2-7; TRBD1 matches at 7 bases. CDR3 length: 13 residues. The germline CDR1 and CDR2 sequences are SGHDT and YYEEEE. V was pared by 0 bases and J by 5 bases, with 2 bases of the junction left unmatched. The DNA of the CDR3 is TGTGCCAGCAGCTTGGTTAGGGGGCACGAGCAGTACTTC. The encoded protein is CASSLVRGHEQYF.